These T cell receptor beta chains were read from a single sample in a study of blood T cell repertoires in COVID-19. Sequencing was performed with immunoSEQ multiplex PCR; in TCRdb, only in-frame clones are kept and a portion is missing. The sample holds some 130,000 clones, roughly four fifths seen once. Sequencing was carried out using peripheral blood. Source of these receptors: a woman between 50 and 59 years old with acute or convalescent COVID-19. CDR3s include the opening cysteine and the closing phenylalanine or tryptophan.

TRBV27,TRBJ2-7,CASSSYRDSYEQYF
TRBV6-1,TRBJ2-4,CASSARQGMAKNIQYF
TRBV14,TRBJ1-5,CASSHQGSSNQPQHF
TRBV20-1,TRBJ2-3,CSASGSGGPIGADTQYF
TRBV18,TRBJ1-2,CASSGQVRDYGYTF
TRBV4-2,TRBJ1-3,CASSQQDSLSGNTIYF
TRBV11-2,TRBJ2-7,CASSTTGTGPHEQYF
TRBV6-5,TRBJ1-2,CASRTGTGGGGYTF
TRBV10-2,TRBJ1-1,CASRGSLTGSSRFEAFF
TRBV28,TRBJ2-6,CASSLESGANVLTF
TRBV6-5,TRBJ2-6,CASEEGTSGANVLTF
TRBV30,TRBJ1-2,CAWSSPGQGALVDGYTF
TRBV19,TRBJ2-1,CASSIDRLRGLAGDNEQFF
TRBV5-1,TRBJ2-1,CASSLARGGLNEQFF
TRBV2,TRBJ1-1,CASRTKQGADSEAFF
TRBV5-1,TRBJ1-2,CASSLAATGPGYTF
TRBV30,TRBJ2-1,CASQRGGWDEQFF
TRBV6-1,TRBJ1-5,CASSERGWSNQPQHF
TRBV2,TRBJ1-4,CASSEAITDRGLEKLFF
TRBV10-3,TRBJ1-2,CAMSTGGTGGYTF
TRBV5-1,TRBJ1-6,CASSLGDSNNSPLHF
TRBV12-3/TRBV12-4,TRBJ2-1,CAGAGAPNNEQFF
TRBV6-5,TRBJ1-6,CASRVSQSYNSPLHF
TRBV19,TRBJ2-2,CASSIHGTGNTGELFF
TRBV19,TRBJ2-3,CASTDRGVWDTQYF
TRBV12-3/TRBV12-4,TRBJ1-5,CASTIDRGWPQHF
TRBV19,TRBJ1-5,CASSIIVDSNQPQHF
TRBV13,TRBJ1-1,CASSLLTENTEAFF
TRBV2,TRBJ2-7,CASSDIGAGQGAYEQYF
TRBV6-6,TRBJ2-7,CASSYLTSGYEQYF
TRBV5-4,TRBJ1-1,CASSSPNIRNTEAFF
TRBV12-3/TRBV12-4,TRBJ2-1,CASSLYSYNEQFF
TRBV9,TRBJ2-7,CASSFLKQGSSYEQYF
TRBV28,TRBJ2-7,CASSPQLAGGREQYF
TRBV7-8,TRBJ1-6,CASSLQASPLHF
TRBV2,TRBJ1-2,CASSAGGAGYTF
TRBV30,TRBJ2-1,CAWSVLLGPINEQFF
TRBV6-2/TRBV6-3,TRBJ1-2,CASSFLGTGGSGYTF
TRBV24-1,TRBJ2-6,CATSRGGVSGANVLTF
TRBV24-1,TRBJ1-3,CATGQISGNTIYF